Listed below are T cell receptor beta chains from one sample, sequenced in a study of blood T cells in healthy people across ages. Each CDR3 protein gets one entry after TCRdb re-called the 5' RACE reads with MiXCR. The sample has hundreds of thousands of distinct CDR3 sequences, roughly 49% seen once. Specimen: blood. The source of these receptors is a woman aged 55-70 years in good health. Both conserved end residues are part of each CDR3. The D gene is left open where the match is weak. The listing skips clone size in some rows; elsewhere it reads once, few, many or a size class.

size,J,D,V,DNA,CDR3
once,TRBJ1-2,NA,TRBV3-1,TGTGCCAGCAGCAAGCCTTCAGTCCGGGACTACTATGGCTACACCTTC,CASSKPSVRDYYGYTF
few,TRBJ2-1,TRBD1,TRBV3-1,TGTGCCAGCAGCCCTACGGGACAGGGGTACAATGAGCAGTTCTTC,CASSPTGQGYNEQFF
once,TRBJ2-7,TRBD1,TRBV12-3/TRBV12-4,TGTGCCAGCAGTTATGGGACAGCGAGGACATACGAGCAGTACTTC,CASSYGTARTYEQYF
few,TRBJ2-7,NA,TRBV20-1,TGCAGTGCTAGAGCCCAAGACAGGCTATCCTACGAGCAGTACTTC,CSARAQDRLSYEQYF
few,TRBJ2-1,TRBD2,TRBV4-1,TGCGCCAGCAGCCAAGGGGCTAGCGGGAGGTACAATGAGCAGTTCTTC,CASSQGASGRYNEQFF
many,TRBJ1-1,TRBD1,TRBV20-1,TGCAGTGTGGACAGGCCCCTTGAAGCTTTCTTT,CSVDRPLEAFF
few,TRBJ2-7,NA,TRBV6-1,TGTGCCAGCAGTGAATATGGCGACTACGAGCAGTACTTC,CASSEYGDYEQYF
many,TRBJ2-5,TRBD2,TRBV24-1,TGTGCCACCAGTGATGGGGGACTAGCTGGAGAGACCCAGTACTTC,CATSDGGLAGETQYF
once,TRBJ2-5,NA,TRBV19,TGTGCCAGTATGGGGGGTCGAGAGACCCAGTACTTC,CASMGGRETQYF
NA,TRBJ2-3,TRBD2,TRBV9,TGTGCCAGCAGCCCCCGGACTAGCGGGAGAGGGGATACGCAGTATTTT,CASSPRTSGRGDTQYF
NA,TRBJ2-7,TRBD1,TRBV14,TGTGCCAGCAGCATCGGACAGGCCCTTTCCTACGAGCAGTACTTC,CASSIGQALSYEQYF
NA,TRBJ1-4,NA,TRBV3-1,TGTGCCAGCAGCCAAGGTTGGGGTGGTGAAAAACTGTTTTTT,CASSQGWGGEKLFF
NA,TRBJ2-5,NA,TRBV25-1,TGTGCCAGCAGTGAACCCCGGTCCCATCAAGAGACCCAGTACTTC,CASSEPRSHQETQYF
NA,TRBJ2-7,NA,TRBV27,TGTGCCAGCAGTTTATCGAGTAGGGGGGTCTACGAGCAGTACTTC,CASSLSSRGVYEQYF
NA,TRBJ2-5,NA,TRBV4-1,TGCGCCAGCAGCCAAAGTCGAGAGGGAGGACCCGAGACCCAGTACTTC,CASSQSREGGPETQYF
NA,TRBJ2-7,NA,TRBV6-2/TRBV6-3,TGTGCCAGCAGCTCCGCGGAGGGGAGGTGCGAGCAGTACTTC,CASSSAEGRCEQYF